This T cell receptor (beta chain) was identified during a study of blood T cell repertoires in COVID-19. Study-level information: Acute and convalescent COVID-19 specimens originated in the United States, Italy and Spain.

Original processing notes: Cell counts per sample came from amplifying reference gene primers. Generated by immunoSEQ multiplex PCR, the TCRdb table keeps only in-frame clones and is missing some. That table furnishes V, J and clone size, whereas the DNA furnished D and trimming. The profile covers hundreds of thousands of clones, with about 87% appearing a single time and roughly 2.1% taken by the ten largest. Patients of the Seattle cohort, enrolled during active infection, were followed longitudinally. CDR1 and CDR2 (germline): SGHTA, FQGNSA. Trimming stripped 5 bases from V and 13 bases from J, with 18 bases between. The length of the CDR3 is 14 residues.

The chain has TRBV7-2 and TRBJ1-6; the D gene is possibly TRBD1 (6 bases). Sample: peripheral blood. The receptor was derived from a woman aged 55-70 years with COVID-19, enrolled during active disease. CDR3 protein: CASSPRGNSGPLHF. In nucleotides, the CDR3 is TGTGCCAGCAGCCCAAGGGGGAATTCCGGCCCCCTCCACTTT.